These 24 T cell receptor beta chains were all obtained from the same sample, sequenced in a study of cytomegalovirus exposure and HLA in healthy donors. PCR amplification relied on 60 Vbeta primers (plus 13 Jbeta primers). Produced via immunoSEQ multiplex PCR; TCRdb's table is partial and in-frame only. The table lists about 200,000 clones, 70% to 85% of them singletons. Input material: PBMCs. The receptor source for this set is a girl aged 2-10 years in good health and CMV-seronegative.

The CDR3 loop reads CASKIDGGITTEAFF. CDR3 bases: TGTGCCAGCAAAATCGACGGGGGAATAACCACTGAAGCTTTCTTT. The gene calls are TRBV2 and TRBJ1-1; perhaps TRBD1 as D (5 bases). The ends were cut back, 7 bases at V and 4 bases at J, with 19 bases in the middle. In germline, CDR1 is SNHLY, CDR2 FYNNEI. The CDR3 contains 15 residues.

A few counts support this clone. V gene TRBV5-4 combines with J gene TRBJ1-2; 8 bases fit TRBD1. Per germline, CDR1 SGHNT and CDR2 YYREEE (reference sequence). The CDR3 is made up of 15 amino acids. Trimming took 3 bases from V and 2 from J; bases not matched to a gene: 6. The CDR3 bases are TGTGCCAGCAGCTGGCAGGACAGGGACAACTATGGCTACACCTTC. Translated: CASSWQDRDNYGYTF.

The V gene is TRBV7-6, the J gene TRBJ2-1, with D perhaps matching TRBD2 (6 bases). The CDR3 contains 17 residues. The V gene's germline CDR1 is SGHVS and CDR2 FNYEAQ. Trimming left V 5 bases short and J 8 bases short, with 25 bases between. CDR3 coding DNA: TGTGCCAGCAGCAGGGGACTTCCCGTAACGTCAAGGGATGAGCAGTTCTTC. It translates to CASSRGLPVTSRDEQFF. Drawing the rest from reference TRBV7-6 and TRBJ2-1, the complete variable domain is GAGVSQSPRYKVTKRGQDVALRCDPISGHVSLYWYRQALGQGPEFLTYFNYEAQQDKSGLPNDRFSAERPEGSISTLTIQRTEQRDSAMYRCASSRGLPVTSRDEQFFGPGTRLTVL.

V is TRBV6-1 and J is TRBJ2-2; D call uncertain. V gave up 7 bases and J gave up 0 bases, with 9 bases separating them. Germline CDR1 MNHNS, CDR2 SASEGT. The CDR3 covers 14 residues. The CDR3, as DNA: TGTGCCAGCACTGAGAGGACGAACACCGGGGAGCTGTTTTTT. Translating it yields CASTERTNTGELFF.

The rearrangement uses TRBV7-6 and TRBJ2-5; 10 nucleotides agree with TRBD2. The CDR3 consists of 17 residues. Germline V gives CDR1 SGHVS, CDR2 FNYEAQ. The V segment lost 2 bases and the J segment 4 bases; nucleotides outside the gene matches: 10. The CDR3 protein is CASSLTDLAGARETQYF. Written as DNA, the CDR3 is TGTGCCAGCAGCTTAACAGACCTAGCGGGAGCTCGAGAGACCCAGTACTTC.

The J gene is TRBJ1-1, the V gene TRBV7-9; TRBD1 matches at 8 bases. Germline loops: CDR1 SEHNR, CDR2 FQNEAQ (reference sequence). V was pared by 6 bases and J by 3 bases, with 15 bases of the junction left unmatched. CDR3 length equals 17 residues. In DNA, the CDR3 is TGTGCCAGCAGTTTGATCGGACAGGGAGGATTGTACACTGAAGCTTTCTTT. Translation: CASSLIGQGGLYTEAFF.

The sample holds one count of this clone. CDR3 bases: TGTGCCAGCAGTGAGGCATCACATCAGCCCCAGCATTTT. This codes for CASSEASHQPQHF. V usage is TRBV6-4 and J usage is TRBJ1-5; D not certain. The CDR3 runs to 13 residues. Germline lookup yields CDR1 MRHNA and CDR2 SNTAGT. V lost 3 bases and J lost 5, with 8 bases in between.

The chain uses TRBV5-5 and TRBJ2-3, with 8 nucleotides matching TRBD2. The CDR3 consists of 14 residues. CDR1 is SGHKS and CDR2 is YYEKEE in the germline V gene (reference sequence). V lost 5 bases and J lost 1; bases outside the gene matches: 3. This chain's CDR3 is CASRQAGGTDTQYF. The CDR3 bases are TGTGCCAGCAGGCAAGCGGGGGGCACAGATACGCAGTATTTT.

This rearrangement joins TRBV6-5 to TRBJ1-5; 8 nucleotides align to TRBD1. CDR3 size: 14 residues. Germline V CDR1 and CDR2: MNHEY, SVGAGI. V trimming: 6 bases; J trimming: 4 bases; junction bases outside the gene matches: 5. CDR3 sequence (DNA): TGTGCCAGCAGCGGACAGGGACGGAATCAGCCCCAGCATTTT. As protein: CASSGQGRNQPQHF.

The CDR3 loop is CASSLAVKSGSEAFF. The CDR3 nucleotides read TGTGCCAGCAGCTTGGCCGTAAAATCCGGGTCTGAAGCTTTCTTT. The J gene is TRBJ1-1, the V gene TRBV5-6; D uncertain. Germline assignment: CDR1 SGHDT and CDR2 YYEEEE. The CDR3 runs to 15 residues. The V gene lost 0 bases and the J gene lost 6 bases, with 15 bases spanning the gap.

V usage is TRBV7-9 and J usage is TRBJ2-7; TRBD2 is a possible D gene (6 bases). The length of the CDR3 is 16 residues. V gave up 4 bases and J gave up 5 bases, with 21 bases separating them. Germline CDR1 reads SEHNR; CDR2 reads FQNEAQ (reference sequence). The CDR3 DNA reads as TGTGCCAGCAGCTCCTTAACTGGCCTTCCGGGGGACGAGCAGTACTTC. This codes for CASSSLTGLPGDEQYF.

This chain joins TRBV5-4 and TRBJ1-2; TRBD1 aligns across 11 bases. The J segment lost 4 bases and the V segment lost 4 bases, leaving 9 bases of the junction unmatched. The CDR3 is 16 amino acids. CDR1 and CDR2 (germline): SGHNT, YYREEE (reference sequence). For the CDR3, the DNA is TGTGCCAGCAGCGCTACCGGGACAGGGGGAGTCTATGGCTACACCTTC. It encodes CASSATGTGGVYGYTF.

This sequence joins TRBV10-1 and TRBJ2-3; TRBD1 matches 10 bases. The germline gives CDR1 WNHNN, CDR2 SYGVQD (reference sequence). This CDR3 is 15 amino acids long. The J segment lost 6 bases and the V segment lost 3 bases, leaving 6 bases of the junction unmatched. Here the CDR3 reads CASSDGTGVTDTQYF. The CDR3 DNA is TGCGCCAGCAGTGACGGGACAGGGGTTACCGATACGCAGTATTTT.

The V gene is TRBV4-1, the J gene TRBJ2-2, with 9 bases aligning to TRBD1. The CDR3 is 16 residues long. In germline, CDR1 is MGHRA, CDR2 YSYEKL. With 4 bases clipped from V and 4 bases from J, the junction kept 7 bases outside the gene matches. The CDR3 spells CASSRGQGGSTGELFF. As DNA, the CDR3 is TGCGCCAGCAGCCGGGGACAGGGAGGGAGCACCGGGGAGCTGTTTTTT.

This rearrangement joins TRBV7-9 to TRBJ1-1, with TRBD1 identical over 9 bases. This CDR3 comprises 14 residues. Per germline, CDR1 SEHNR and CDR2 FQNEAQ (reference sequence). V lost 4 bases, J lost 8 bases, and 8 bases stayed unmatched. The CDR3 DNA reads as TGTGCCAGCAGCTCACACCGGGACAGGGAAGAAGCTTTCTTT. Translated, it gives CASSSHRDREEAFF.

The V call is TRBV29-1, the J call TRBJ2-3; 10 bases align to TRBD2. CDR1 is SQVTM and CDR2 is ANQGSEA in the germline V gene. Unmatched junction bases numbered 8, after V lost 3 bases and J lost 2 bases. This CDR3 has 16 amino acids. The CDR3 reads CSVDGWGLALTDTQYF. DNA of the CDR3: TGCAGCGTTGACGGTTGGGGACTAGCGCTCACAGATACGCAGTATTTT.

Written as DNA, the CDR3 is TGTGCCAGTAGGGACGCGGGGGAATCTAACTATGGCTACACCTTC. This translates into CASRDAGESNYGYTF. The chain uses TRBV19 and TRBJ1-2; tentatively, D is TRBD1 (5 bases). Deletions cut 6 bases from V and 0 bases from J, with 14 bases between. The length of the CDR3 is 15 residues. Looked up from germline, CDR1 is LNHDA and CDR2 is SQIVND (reference sequence).

The DNA of the CDR3 is TGTGCCAGCAGGCTAGAACCTACAGGGCCCGGGGAGCTGTTTTTT. Its translation: CASRLEPTGPGELFF. The V and J genes are TRBV2 and TRBJ2-2, with a weak D call TRBD1 (6 bases). The length of the CDR3 is 15 residues. Trimming took off 6 bases at V and 6 bases at J, with 17 bases between the two ends. Germline values: CDR1 SNHLY, CDR2 FYNNEI.

V and J are TRBV27 and TRBJ2-5; D might be TRBD1 (6 bases). V shed 6 bases and J shed 6 bases, with 14 bases lying between them. This CDR3 comprises 13 residues. The germline gives CDR1 MNHEY, CDR2 SMNVEV (reference sequence). The CDR3 DNA is TGTGCCAGCAGCCCACTCGGGGACAAGACCCAGTACTTC. Its translation is CASSPLGDKTQYF.

This clone has only a few counts. The rearrangement uses TRBV5-4 and TRBJ2-2, with D perhaps TRBD1 (6 bases). The CDR3 sequence is 15 residues long. Germline V gene lookup returns CDR1 SGHNT and CDR2 YYREEE (reference sequence). Trimming shortened V by 0 bases and J by 5 bases, and 11 bases separated the two germline ends. The CDR3 bases are TGTGCCAGCAGCTTGGAGGGGGTGGGAACCGGGGAGCTGTTTTTT. Its protein is CASSLEGVGTGELFF. The full variable domain, with the rest looked up from reference TRBV5-4 and TRBJ2-2, is ETGVTQSPTHLIKTRGQQVTLRCSSQSGHNTVSWYQQALGQGPQFIFQYYREEENGRGNFPPRFSGLQFPNYSSELNVNALELDDSALYLCASSLEGVGTGELFFGEGSRLTVL.

The chain is built from TRBV2 and TRBJ1-5; D gene unclear. The CDR3 contains 13 residues. Germline assignment: CDR1 SNHLY and CDR2 FYNNEI. V lost 3 bases and J lost 2, with 5 bases in between. In DNA, the CDR3 is TGTGCCAGCAGTGATCTCGGCAATCAGCCCCAGCATTTT. Protein sequence: CASSDLGNQPQHF.

This clone has just a few counts. The chain recombines TRBV6-1 with TRBJ2-2; D gene uncertain. The CDR3 extends over 13 amino acids. CDR1 and CDR2 from the germline V gene are MNHNS and SASEGT. V was shortened by 4 bases and J by 6 bases, with 9 bases between the two germline ends. The CDR3 here is CASSGPWSGELFF. The CDR3 region has the DNA TGTGCCAGCAGTGGGCCTTGGTCCGGGGAGCTGTTTTTT.

This sequence joins TRBV4-2 and TRBJ2-3; D is perhaps TRBD2 (5 bases). Germline loops: CDR1 LGHNA, CDR2 YNFKEQ. The CDR3 loop spans 16 amino acids. The germline V and J ends were trimmed by 0 bases and 6 bases, with 16 bases remaining between them. As DNA, the CDR3 is TGTGCCAGCAGCCAAGAACTTACCGGGGAGTTCGATACGCAGTATTTT. Residues: CASSQELTGEFDTQYF.

The genes are TRBV11-2 and TRBJ2-7, with a weak D call TRBD2 (6 bases). V lost 1 base and J lost 3, with 13 bases in between. The CDR3 loop spans 15 amino acids. From germline, CDR1 is SGHAT and CDR2 FQNNGV. The CDR3 nucleotides are TGTGCCAGCAGCTTAGTTGGAGGGCCCAACTACGAGCAGTACTTC. It specifies CASSLVGGPNYEQYF.